This entry lists 12 T cell receptor beta chains sequenced from one sample in a study of CD8 T cells in ankylosing spondylitis. These receptors are not linked to any known antigen. TCRdb passed the 5' RACE reads through MiXCR, listing each CDR3 protein once. The repertoire includes hundreds of thousands of distinct CDR3 sequences, 25% to 30% of them detected once, and 0.89% sits in the top ten. Study results and caveats: Seemingly distinctive of ankylosing spondylitis blood was a TCR beta motif formed by eight highly homologous variants.

The source material was blood, either unsorted or a sorted T cell fraction (not recorded which). These receptors came from a male donor with ankylosing spondylitis.

The chain carries TRBV29-1 and TRBJ1-1, with no clear D. CDR3 length: 12 residues. Trimming stripped 7 bases from V and 3 bases from J, with 12 bases between. Germline loops: CDR1 SQVTM, CDR2 ANQGSEA. Here the CDR3 DNA reads TGCAGCGGTCACAGTCAGCACACTGAAGCTTTCTTT. Its protein is CSGHSQHTEAFF.

This clonotype was seen once. DNA of the CDR3: TGCAGTGCGGTACAGGGGCCCCACTACGAGCAGTACGTC. It encodes CSAVQGPHYEQYV. The chain couples TRBV20-1 to TRBJ2-7; 7 nucleotides line up with TRBD1. Per the germline V gene, CDR1 is DFQATT and CDR2 is SNEGSKA (reference sequence). The CDR3 has 13 residues. Unmatched junction bases numbered 8, after V lost 6 bases and J lost 3 bases.

This clonotype was seen only a few times. The chain has TRBV10-3 and TRBJ2-3, with 12 bases aligning to TRBD2. This CDR3 comprises 15 residues. In germline, CDR1 is ENHRY, CDR2 SYGVKD. J gave up 10 bases and V 10 bases, and 15 bases lay outside the gene matches. Here the CDR3 DNA reads TGTGCCACCAGGGAGACTAGCGGGAGCGAAAGGGCGCAGTATTTT. Protein product: CATRETSGSERAQYF.

This clonotype was counted at least ten times. Here the CDR3 DNA reads TGTGCCAGCAGCCACGGGACTAGCAATGAGCAGTTCTTC. It codes for CASSHGTSNEQFF. J is TRBJ2-1 and V is TRBV12-3 or TRBV12-4; TRBD2 agrees at 8 bases. Trimming at V came to 6 bases and at J to 6 bases, leaving 4 bases not matched to a gene. This CDR3 spans 13 amino acids.

This clonotype has a count of ten or more. This chain links TRBV12-3 or TRBV12-4 with TRBJ2-7; 12 nucleotides match TRBD2. The CDR3 has 16 amino acids. Germline trimming cut 2 bases from V and 5 bases from J; bases unmatched to any gene: 7. CDR3 DNA: TGTGCCAGCAGTTTACGGACGACTAGCGGGAGCCACGAGCAGTACTTC. This translates into CASSLRTTSGSHEQYF.

In this sample, this clonotype turned up a few times. This chain connects TRBV9 to TRBJ1-2, with D possibly matching TRBD1 (5 bases). V shed 4 bases and J shed 1 base, with 14 bases lying between them. The CDR3 contains 15 residues. CDR1 SGDLS and CDR2 YYNGEE come from the germline V gene. The CDR3 loop reads CASSLQTRDNYGYTF. In nucleotides, the CDR3 is TGTGCCAGCAGCCTCCAAACCAGGGATAACTATGGCTACACCTTC.

The chain uses TRBV4-1 and TRBJ1-1; 7 positions agree with TRBD1. This CDR3 region has 16 residues. V lost 1 base, J lost 4 bases, and 9 bases stayed unmatched. Germline assignment: CDR1 MGHRA and CDR2 YSYEKL. CDR3 amino acids: CASSQVMNSGGTEAFF. Here the CDR3 DNA reads TGCGCCAGCAGCCAAGTAATGAACTCAGGGGGCACTGAAGCTTTCTTT.

The V call is TRBV7-2, the J call TRBJ1-1, with 7 positions matching TRBD1. V was clipped by 7 bases and J by 3 bases; unmatched bases: 8. The CDR3 loop spans 14 amino acids. CDR1 is SGHTA and CDR2 is FQGNSA in the germline V gene. The CDR3 spells CASIRGGDDTEAFF. As DNA, the CDR3 is TGTGCCAGCATCAGGGGGGGGGATGACACTGAAGCTTTCTTT. The full variable domain, with the rest looked up from reference TRBV7-2 and TRBJ1-1, is GAGVSQSPSNKVTEKGKDVELRCDPISGHTALYWYRQSLGQGLEFLIYFQGNSAPDKSGLPSDRFSAERTGGSVSTLTIQRTQQEDSAVYLCASIRGGDDTEAFFGQGTRLTVV.

The chain combines TRBV12-3 or TRBV12-4 with TRBJ1-6; D may be TRBD1 (5 bases). Trimming left V 6 bases short and J 13 bases short, with 22 bases between. CDR3 length equals 15 residues. The CDR3 protein is CASSRSGTLLFPLHF. For the CDR3, the DNA is TGTGCCAGCAGCCGTTCCGGGACCTTATTATTTCCCCTCCACTTT.

This sequence joins TRBV20-1 and TRBJ1-4; D perhaps matches TRBD1 (6 bases). The germline V and J ends were trimmed by 6 bases and 0 bases, with 17 bases remaining between them. From germline, CDR1 is DFQATT and CDR2 SNEGSKA (reference sequence). CDR3 length equals 16 residues. The CDR3 loop is CSAYLRGQATNEKLFF. CDR3 DNA: TGCAGTGCCTATCTCAGGGGACAAGCAACTAATGAAAAACTGTTTTTT.

Worth noting for this clonotype: A read error is possible here, since a much larger clone lies one base away. The chain employs TRBV11-2 and TRBJ2-3; 7 bases map to TRBD1. The length of the CDR3 is 15 residues. Trimming removed 4 bases from V and 2 bases from J; junction bases left unmatched: 6. The germline V gene has CDR1 SGHAT and CDR2 FQNNGV. This CDR3 reads CASSSRTGNTDTQYF. The CDR3 DNA sequence: TGTGCCAGCAGCTCTCGGACAGGTAACACAGATACGCAGTATTTT.

The table lists this clonotype with a few counts. V is TRBV7-2 and J is TRBJ2-3, with a possible D match to TRBD1 (6 bases). Per the germline V gene, CDR1 is SGHTA and CDR2 is FQGNSA. This CDR3 is built from 16 residues. Trimming removed 1 base from V and 0 bases from J, with 11 bases in between. CDR3 in amino acids: CASSLDGRGSTDTQYF. DNA for the CDR3: TGTGCCAGCAGCTTAGATGGCAGGGGAAGCACAGATACGCAGTATTTT.